This T cell receptor beta chain was observed in a study of T cells in Graves' hyperthyroidism and ophthalmopathy. This CDR3 has 16 amino acids. In germline, CDR1 is MNHEY, CDR2 SVGEGT. Trimming took off 0 bases at V and 7 bases at J, with 16 bases between the two ends. The CDR3 regions of TCR beta were amplified from RNA transcripts. The TCR CDR3 first-round RT-PCR relied on the HTBI primer set. TCRdb re-called the multiplex PCR reads with MiXCR, one entry per CDR3 protein. The sample has some 350,000 distinct CDR3 sequences; 15% to 19% are singletons. There are many counts of this clonotype. The chain recombines TRBV6-2 or TRBV6-3 with TRBJ2-1; unclear D gene. Sequencing was done on a sample of blood. This sequence originates from a woman aged 18-35 years with Graves' hyperthyroidism that later progressed to Graves' ophthalmopathy. The CDR3 DNA reads TGTGCCAGCAGTTACTCGCTGGGAAAGTTGGGGAATGAGCAGTTCTTC. Protein product: CASSYSLGKLGNEQFF.